These T cell receptor beta chains were read from a single sample in a study of cytomegalovirus exposure and HLA in healthy donors. Profiled with immunoSEQ multiplex PCR; TCRdb holds only in-frame clones, not every one. The sample includes under 130,000 clones, roughly three quarters seen only once; the top ten take 1% to 1.5%. The specimen was PBMCs. The receptors were gathered from a man aged 35 to 55 in good health and CMV-seronegative. Both conserved end residues are part of each CDR3. D genes are given only for firm matches. For some rows the clone size is stated as once, few or many, or as a class when expanded; others skip it.

size	V	D	J	length	CDR3	DNA
-	TRBV5-1	TRBD1	TRBJ2-2	17	CASSVSTGGAGTGELFF	TGCGCCAGCAGCGTATCGACAGGGGGCGCAGGCACCGGGGAGCTGTTTTTT
-	TRBV4-1	-	TRBJ1-2	14	CASSKRQVVNGYTF	TGCGCCAGCAGCAAACGACAGGTTGTGAATGGCTACACCTTC
-	TRBV29-1	-	TRBJ2-3	11	CSARGSDTQYF	TGCAGCGCGCGCGGTTCAGATACGCAGTATTTT
-	TRBV27	TRBD1	TRBJ1-1	15	CASTGAGGAGTEAFF	TGTGCCAGCACCGGAGCAGGGGGCGCCGGGACTGAAGCTTTCTTT
-	TRBV9	-	TRBJ1-5	15	CASSPEETDPSPQHF	TGTGCCAGCAGCCCAGAGGAGACGGATCCTTCGCCCCAGCATTTT
-	TRBV9	-	TRBJ2-1	12	CASSAGWGKQFF	TGTGCCAGCAGCGCTGGCTGGGGCAAGCAGTTCTTC
-	TRBV30	-	TRBJ2-2	15	CAWSRGLGNTGELFF	TGTGCCTGGAGCCGAGGTTTGGGTAACACCGGGGAGCTGTTTTTT
-	TRBV4-1	-	TRBJ1-5	14	CASSAENSNQPQHF	TGCGCCAGCAGCGCAGAAAATAGCAATCAGCCCCAGCATTTT
-	TRBV6-5	-	TRBJ1-2	14	CASSYSAGYGGYTF	TGTGCCAGCAGTTACTCCGCAGGGTACGGGGGCTACACCTTC
-	TRBV9	TRBD1	TRBJ1-6	16	CASSVQDRIGNSPLHF	TGTGCCAGCAGCGTACAGGACAGGATTGGGAATTCACCCCTCCACTTT
-	TRBV15	TRBD1	TRBJ1-5	19	CATSRELRQGRWGNQPQHF	TGTGCCACCAGCAGAGAGTTAAGACAGGGCCGCTGGGGCAATCAGCCCCAGCATTTT
-	TRBV7-9	-	TRBJ2-5	8	CASSLPYF	TGTGCCAGCAGCCTCCCCTACTTC
-	TRBV5-6	TRBD1	TRBJ1-1	15	CASRRPGTGNTEAFF	TGTGCCAGCAGGCGTCCCGGGACAGGGAACACTGAAGCTTTCTTT
-	TRBV10-3	-	TRBJ1-1	14	CAIRPTGPNTEAFF	TGTGCCATCAGACCGACAGGACCCAACACTGAAGCTTTCTTT
-	TRBV15	TRBD2	TRBJ2-7	16	CATSRDSGVSGNEQYF	TGTGCCACCAGCAGAGATTCCGGGGTTAGCGGGAACGAGCAGTACTTC
-	TRBV11-3	TRBD2	TRBJ2-1	16	CASSWSGRGGYNEQFF	TGTGCCAGCAGCTGGAGTGGCCGGGGGGGTTACAATGAGCAGTTCTTC
-	TRBV10-3	-	TRBJ1-5	14	CAIRGEGNNQPQHF	TGTGCCATCCGTGGGGAGGGGAACAATCAGCCCCAGCATTTT
-	TRBV6-1	TRBD2	TRBJ2-1	15	CASNVLAGTYNEQFF	TGTGCCAGCAACGTACTAGCGGGAACGTACAATGAGCAGTTCTTC
once	TRBV6-1	TRBD2	TRBJ2-7	16	CASSEVGTSGSYEQYF	TGTGCCAGCAGTGAAGTGGGGACTAGCGGGAGTTACGAGCAGTACTTC
-	TRBV4-1	-	TRBJ1-5	17	CASSQEVGGRGNQPQHF	TGCGCCAGCAGCCAAGAAGTGGGGGGTAGGGGCAATCAGCCCCAGCATTTT
once	TRBV4-1	-	TRBJ2-5	15	CASSQETKYQETQYF	TGCGCCAGCAGCCAAGAAACAAAGTACCAAGAGACCCAGTACTTC
-	TRBV5-1	-	TRBJ1-1	14	CASSLAGGDTEAFF	TGCGCCAGCAGCTTGGCCGGAGGTGATACTGAAGCTTTCTTT
-	TRBV6-5	-	TRBJ1-1	16	CASSYSRGGMATEAFF	TGTGCCAGCAGTTACTCGAGAGGAGGGATGGCGACTGAAGCTTTCTTT
-	TRBV19	-	TRBJ1-1	14	CASSPSGGHTEAFF	TGTGCCAGTAGCCCCTCCGGGGGTCACACTGAAGCTTTCTTT
-	TRBV5-1	-	TRBJ1-3	16	CASSLGQQVSGNTIYF	TGCGCCAGCAGCTTGGGGCAACAAGTCTCTGGAAACACCATATATTTT
-	TRBV6-5	-	TRBJ1-1	12	CASRGVSTEAFF	TGTGCCAGCAGAGGGGTTAGCACTGAAGCTTTCTTT
-	TRBV10-3	TRBD1	TRBJ1-1	15	CAISESRGQGNFGIF	TGTGCCATCAGTGAGTCGAGGGGACAGGGGAACTTCGGGATCTTT
-	TRBV7-8	TRBD1	TRBJ2-1	15	CASSLVLGTGNEQFF	TGTGCCAGCAGCTTAGTTCTAGGGACAGGGAATGAGCAGTTCTTC
-	TRBV4-1	TRBD1	TRBJ1-5	17	CASSQGLLTGSGQPQHF	TGCGCCAGCAGCCAAGGACTCCTGACAGGGAGTGGACAGCCCCAGCATTTT
-	TRBV5-6	-	TRBJ1-1	15	CASSEMNSLNTEAFF	TGTGCCAGCAGTGAGATGAACTCATTGAACACTGAAGCTTTCTTT
-	TRBV5-1	TRBD2	TRBJ2-7	12	CASSTGGLEQYF	TGCGCCAGCAGCACGGGAGGGCTCGAGCAGTACTTC
-	TRBV9	-	TRBJ2-1	14	CASKETGSYNEQFF	TGTGCCAGCAAGGAGACAGGCTCCTACAATGAGCAGTTCTTC
-	TRBV5-6	-	TRBJ2-1	11	CASSLVGEQFF	TGTGCCAGCAGCCTAGTAGGTGAGCAGTTCTTC
-	TRBV4-2	-	TRBJ1-6	16	CASSQDTGRGIVPLHF	TGTGCCAGCAGCCAAGATACTGGCAGGGGAATTGTACCCCTCCACTTT
-	TRBV5-5	-	TRBJ2-5	12	CASSLSEETQYF	TGTGCCAGCAGCTTGTCGGAAGAGACCCAGTACTTC
-	TRBV27	-	TRBJ1-2	14	CASSSIDRIHGYTF	TGTGCCAGCAGTTCGATCGACAGGATCCATGGCTACACCTTC